One and the same sample provided the 3 T cell receptor beta chains below, sequenced in a study of cytomegalovirus exposure and HLA in healthy donors. Clones were read by immunoSEQ multiplex PCR, and TCRdb kept only the in-frame ones, dropping some. The sample contains hundreds of thousands of clones, roughly 88% of which appear only once. The sample comprised PBMCs. These TCRs come from a woman between 18 and 29 years old in good health and CMV-seronegative.

The J gene is TRBJ2-7, the V gene TRBV2; 8 bases agree with TRBD2. V gave up 8 bases and J gave up 4 bases; unmatched junction bases: 16. Germline CDR1 SNHLY, CDR2 FYNNEI. This CDR3 has 16 residues. The chain's CDR3 is CASAFDPSGGQYEQYF. CDR3 coding DNA: TGTGCCAGCGCCTTCGATCCAAGCGGGGGTCAGTACGAGCAGTACTTC. Looking up the rest from reference TRBV2 and TRBJ2-7 gives the full variable domain: EPEVTQTPSHQVTQMGQEVILRCVPISNHLYFYWYRQILGQKVEFLVSFYNNEISEKSEIFDDQFSVERPDGSNFTLKIRSTKLEDSAMYFCASAFDPSGGQYEQYFGPGTRLTVT.

The rearrangement uses TRBV2 and TRBJ2-1; TRBD2 is a possible D gene (6 bases). V shed 4 bases and J shed 5 bases, with 15 bases lying between them. Germline CDR1 reads SNHLY; CDR2 reads FYNNEI. The CDR3 length is 15 residues. CDR3 sequence reads: CASSAGFREDNEQFF. The CDR3 DNA reads as TGTGCCAGCAGTGCGGGGTTCAGGGAGGACAATGAGCAGTTCTTC. Variable domain in full (rest from reference TRBV2 and TRBJ2-1): EPEVTQTPSHQVTQMGQEVILRCVPISNHLYFYWYRQILGQKVEFLVSFYNNEISEKSEIFDDQFSVERPDGSNFTLKIRSTKLEDSAMYFCASSAGFREDNEQFFGPGTRLTVL.

The chain has TRBV2 and TRBJ2-7; 11 bases are shared with TRBD2. Germline CDR1 is SNHLY and CDR2 is FYNNEI. V dropped 6 bases and J dropped 4; count of bases not matched to a gene: 5. The CDR3 has 14 residues. The CDR3 DNA reads as TGTGCCAGCAGACCCGGGACTAGCGGATACGAGCAGTACTTC. This encodes CASRPGTSGYEQYF.